Presented here are 10 T cell receptor beta chains from one specimen sequenced in a study of blood T cell repertoires in COVID-19. Clones were sequenced by immunoSEQ multiplex PCR, and TCRdb holds only the in-frame ones, with some missing. The sample yields 150,000 to 200,000 clones, around 90% seen once. Source material: peripheral blood. Receptor source: a man aged 60 to 75 with active or convalescent COVID-19.

J is TRBJ2-7 and V is TRBV7-2, with TRBD2 matching 15 bases. The germline V gene has CDR1 SGHTA and CDR2 FQGNSA. The CDR3 loop spans 14 amino acids. Trimming at V came to 1 base and at J to 12 bases, leaving 4 bases not matched to a gene. CDR3: CASSLGTSGRALYF. CDR3 coding DNA: TGTGCCAGCAGCTTAGGGACTAGCGGGAGGGCCCTGTACTTC.

V usage is TRBV10-3 and J usage is TRBJ1-1, with TRBD1 identical over 8 bases. The germline CDR1 and CDR2 sequences are ENHRY and SYGVKD. V dropped 5 bases and J dropped 11; count of bases not matched to a gene: 13. The CDR3 is 14 residues long. The CDR3 DNA reads as TGTGCCATCAGTAACCCCGGGACAGGCATCGAGGCTTTCTTT. It specifies CAISNPGTGIEAFF.

V usage is TRBV28 and J usage is TRBJ1-3; tentatively, D is TRBD1 (5 bases). Germline V gives CDR1 MDHEN, CDR2 SYDVKM. Trimming left V 7 bases short and J 5 bases short, with 12 bases between. The CDR3 contains 13 residues. The CDR3 protein is CASTWGRRNTIYF. The CDR3 DNA is TGTGCCAGCACCTGGGGCAGACGAAACACCATATATTTT.

This chain joins TRBV5-1 and TRBJ2-2, with 8 bases identical to TRBD1. Trimming removed 7 bases from V and 2 bases from J; junction bases left unmatched: 10. There are 16 residues in the CDR3. Germline values: CDR1 SGHRS, CDR2 YFSETQ. CDR3 sequence reads: CASRDPGQANTGELFF. The CDR3 nucleotides read TGCGCCAGCCGCGACCCGGGACAGGCCAACACCGGGGAGCTGTTTTTT.

V usage is TRBV9 and J usage is TRBJ2-2; 9 nucleotides line up with TRBD2. Trimming at V came to 0 bases and at J to 8 bases, leaving 11 bases not matched to a gene. Per the germline V gene, CDR1 is SGDLS and CDR2 is YYNGEE. The CDR3 extends over 17 amino acids. The CDR3 loop reads CASSVVVSGSVRGELFF. In nucleotides, the CDR3 is TGTGCCAGCAGCGTAGTCGTTAGCGGGAGCGTGCGAGGGGAGCTGTTTTTT.

The chain has TRBV5-1 and TRBJ2-7; TRBD2 aligns across 7 bases. The CDR3 contains 12 residues. CDR1 is SGHRS and CDR2 is YFSETQ in the germline V gene. V was pared by 5 bases and J by 7 bases, with 6 bases of the junction left unmatched. The CDR3 is CASRGGAGEQYF. The CDR3 DNA sequence: TGCGCCAGCAGGGGTGGAGCGGGGGAGCAGTACTTC.

The chain recombines TRBV4-2 with TRBJ2-1, with 8 positions matching TRBD2. V dropped 3 bases and J dropped 6; count of bases not matched to a gene: 13. Germline V lookup: CDR1 LGHNA, CDR2 YNFKEQ. The CDR3 consists of 17 residues. The CDR3 DNA follows: TGTGCCAGCAGCCAGGGGTCCGGGACTAGTGCTTTCAATGAGCAGTTCTTC. Its protein product is CASSQGSGTSAFNEQFF.

The chain links TRBV6-5 to TRBJ1-1; 9 bases agree with TRBD1. The CDR3 runs 14 residues. V lost 6 bases, J lost 1 base, and 3 bases stayed unmatched. The germline V gene has CDR1 MNHEY and CDR2 SVGAGI. The CDR3 protein is CASSNRGRNTEAFF. The CDR3 DNA reads TGTGCCAGCAGCAACAGGGGGCGGAACACTGAAGCTTTCTTT.

V and J are TRBV12-3 or TRBV12-4 and TRBJ1-2; D is ambiguous. V dropped 8 bases and J dropped 5 bases, with 15 bases sitting between them. This CDR3 is 13 amino acids long. The DNA for the CDR3 is TGTGCCAGCGGCATTTTGGAGGGTTATGGCTACACCTTC. It yields the protein CASGILEGYGYTF.

A single count supports this clone. The chain carries TRBV12-3 or TRBV12-4 and TRBJ1-1; tentatively, D is TRBD1 (5 bases). This CDR3 spans 11 amino acids. The V and J ends lost 4 bases and 9 bases respectively, with 9 bases between them. The CDR3 spells CASSSTDKAFF. As DNA, the CDR3 is TGTGCCAGCAGTTCGACAGATAAAGCTTTCTTT.